This TCR beta chain originates from a study of cytomegalovirus exposure and HLA in healthy donors. Measured with immunoSEQ multiplex PCR; TCRdb has only the in-frame clones, and not every one. The sample carries about 240,000 clones, 86% recorded once. J lost 5 bases, V lost 4 bases, and 4 bases had no gene match. The CDR3 totals 13 residues. Germline CDR1 is ENHRY and CDR2 is SYGVKD. The gene calls are TRBV10-3 and TRBJ2-5; TRBD2 agrees at 7 bases. The sample taken for sequencing was PBMCs. The receptor comes from a woman aged 25 to 39 in good health and CMV-seropositive. CDR3 nucleotides: TGTGCCATCAGTGCGGGAGCGGGGGAGACCCAGTACTTC. Protein: CAISAGAGETQYF.